A single sample gave rise to the 14 T cell receptor beta chains below, sequenced in a study of T cell responses to AZD1222 COVID-19 vaccine. The data were produced by immunoSEQ multiplex PCR, yet TCRdb's version contains in-frame clones alone and is incomplete. The sample consists of around 67,000 clones, about four fifths of them appearing once. The source was peripheral blood, collected on day 0 of AZD1222 vaccination. The receptors were gathered from an adult in good health.

The chain recombines TRBV3-1 (or the pseudogene TRBV3-2) with TRBJ1-4, with no clear D. Germline values: CDR1 LGHDT, CDR2 YNNKEL (reference sequence). The CDR3 totals 14 residues. Between the trimmed V and J ends, which lost 3 bases and 8 bases, there was a span of 13 bases. Here the CDR3 reads CASSQRALSEKLFF. Here the CDR3 DNA reads TGTGCCAGCAGCCAGCGGGCTTTATCCGAAAAACTGTTTTTT.

V is TRBV5-6 and J is TRBJ2-5, with D tentatively TRBD2 (5 bases). The CDR3 has 13 amino acids. The V and J ends lost 0 bases and 6 bases respectively, with 9 bases between them. Per the germline V gene, CDR1 is SGHDT and CDR2 is YYEEEE. CDR3 amino acids: CASSLARGKTQYF. The CDR3 bases are TGTGCCAGCAGCTTGGCACGGGGAAAGACCCAGTACTTC.

This chain links TRBV18 with TRBJ2-5; possibly TRBD1 or TRBD2 for D (5 bases each). The CDR3 covers 15 residues. Germline loops: CDR1 KGHSH, CDR2 LQKENI. The V end lost 2 bases, the J end lost 0 bases, and 10 bases lay between the germline ends. Written as DNA, the CDR3 is TGTGCCAGCTCACCAGTAGCGACAGACCAAGAGACCCAGTACTTC. Amino acids: CASSPVATDQETQYF.

The chain employs TRBV3-1 (or the pseudogene TRBV3-2) and TRBJ1-1; the D gene is possibly TRBD1 (6 bases). CDR3 length equals 15 residues. The V and J ends lost 1 base and 6 bases respectively, with 15 bases between them. CDR1 LGHDT and CDR2 YNNKEL come from the germline V gene (reference sequence). The CDR3 coding sequence is TGTGCCAGCAGCCAAGGATTTCAGGGGACCGCTGAAGCTTTCTTT. This codes for CASSQGFQGTAEAFF.

The chain carries TRBV11-3 and TRBJ2-7; TRBD1 aligns across 9 bases. There are 14 residues in the CDR3. V lost 5 bases to trimming and J lost 3 bases; unmatched junction nucleotides: 5. The germline V gene encodes CDR1 SGHNT and CDR2 YENEEA. The CDR3 is CASSLLTGGYEQYF. CDR3 in DNA: TGTGCCAGCAGCCTGTTGACAGGGGGCTACGAGCAGTACTTC.

This clone was observed a handful of times. The CDR3 DNA reads TGCAGCGGACGATTAGCAGGGGACACCGGGGAGCTGTTTTTT. Translation: CSGRLAGDTGELFF. The chain has TRBV29-1 and TRBJ2-2; a weak D match, TRBD1 (6 bases). This CDR3 comprises 14 residues. The V and J ends lost 7 bases and 3 bases respectively, with 15 bases between them. Germline V gene data show CDR1 as SQVTM and CDR2 as ANQGSEA.

The genes are TRBV3-1 (or the pseudogene TRBV3-2) and TRBJ2-7, with TRBD1 matching 7 bases. Germline V CDR1 and CDR2: LGHDT, YNNKEL (reference sequence). CDR3 length: 16 amino acids. Trimming at V came to 1 base and at J to 3 bases, leaving 9 bases not matched to a gene. DNA for the CDR3: TGTGCCAGCAGCCAAGCTATACGGACAGGAGTCTACGAGCAGTACTTC. This sequence encodes CASSQAIRTGVYEQYF.

The chain uses TRBV12-3 or TRBV12-4 and TRBJ1-2; D not resolved. The V gene lost 4 bases and the J gene lost 8 bases, with 8 bases spanning the gap. The CDR3 loop spans 11 amino acids. CDR3 protein: CASSYQWGYTF. The CDR3 bases are TGTGCCAGCAGTTACCAGTGGGGCTACACCTTC.

The CDR3 loop reads CASRSRDRGLNTEAFF. The CDR3 DNA reads as TGTGCCAGCAGATCCCGGGACAGGGGGCTGAACACTGAAGCTTTCTTT. The chain carries TRBV7-9 and TRBJ1-1; 12 positions agree with TRBD1. With 6 bases clipped from V and 0 bases from J, the junction kept 5 bases outside the gene matches. CDR1 is SEHNR, CDR2 FQNEAQ, per germline (reference sequence). The CDR3 totals 16 residues.

This clone has more than one count but fewer than ten. The gene calls are TRBV5-1 and TRBJ2-2; 9 nucleotides agree with TRBD2. Germline-derived CDR1 and CDR2 are SGHRS and YFSETQ. This CDR3 is built from 16 residues. J gave up 1 base and V 2 bases, and 3 bases lay outside the gene matches. CDR3 loop: CASSFLAGLNTGELFF. The CDR3 region has the DNA TGCGCCAGCAGCTTTCTAGCGGGGCTGAACACCGGGGAGCTGTTTTTT.

The chain uses TRBV9 and TRBJ1-2; weak D call: TRBD1 (5 bases). The CDR3 contains 14 residues. V shed 0 bases and J shed 4 bases, with 10 bases lying between them. Germline lookup yields CDR1 SGDLS and CDR2 YYNGEE. The CDR3 region is CASSVDTGGYGYTF. CDR3 bases: TGTGCCAGCAGCGTAGATACCGGGGGCTATGGCTACACCTTC.

This chain uses TRBV12-5 with TRBJ1-5, with D hard to call. V shed 6 bases and J shed 5 bases, with 8 bases lying between them. The CDR3 is 12 amino acids. CDR1 is LGHNT and CDR2 is FRNRAP in the germline V gene. CDR3 loop: CASGLFDQPQHF. CDR3 nucleotides: TGTGCTAGTGGCCTATTCGATCAGCCCCAGCATTTT.

This rearrangement joins TRBV7-2 to TRBJ2-7; TRBD1 aligns across 8 bases. V gave up 5 bases and J gave up 3 bases; unmatched junction bases: 3. This CDR3 spans 13 amino acids. CDR1 is SGHTA and CDR2 is FQGNSA in the germline V gene. The DNA for the CDR3 is TGTGCCAGCAGCACGGACAGGGACTACGAGCAGTACTTC. Its protein is CASSTDRDYEQYF.

This chain links TRBV29-1 with TRBJ2-7; a possible D gene is TRBD1 (6 bases). V shed 7 bases and J shed 0 bases, with 10 bases lying between them. The V gene's germline CDR1 is SQVTM and CDR2 ANQGSEA. CDR3 length: 12 amino acids. The CDR3 here is CSATGSSYEQYF. The CDR3 nucleotides read TGCAGCGCCACAGGGTCCTCCTACGAGCAGTACTTC.